This T cell receptor beta chain was recorded in a study of T cell responses to AZD1222 COVID-19 vaccine. Study-level background: Pooling was applied to second doses at about 4 or about 12 weeks.

Study-wide results and limits: Only a handful of AZD1222 recipients were seropositive at baseline.

Produced via immunoSEQ multiplex PCR; TCRdb's table is partial and in-frame only. The sample gives 100,000 to 150,000 clones, about 87% of which show up once; 4.4% is in the top ten. Points on this clone: Its antigen is undetermined.

The CDR3 is 15 amino acids. Trimming took 2 bases from V and 4 from J, leaving 15 bases between them. Germline lookup yields CDR1 MNHEY and CDR2 SVGEGT. The chain uses TRBV6-2 or TRBV6-3 and TRBJ2-7, with D possibly being TRBD2 (6 bases). This TCR was sampled from an adult in good health. This sample comprised peripheral blood, obtained on day 0 of AZD1222 vaccination. The DNA for the CDR3 is TGTGCCAGCAGTTACCCCACTAGCATGCCTTACGAGCAGTACTTC. This encodes CASSYPTSMPYEQYF.